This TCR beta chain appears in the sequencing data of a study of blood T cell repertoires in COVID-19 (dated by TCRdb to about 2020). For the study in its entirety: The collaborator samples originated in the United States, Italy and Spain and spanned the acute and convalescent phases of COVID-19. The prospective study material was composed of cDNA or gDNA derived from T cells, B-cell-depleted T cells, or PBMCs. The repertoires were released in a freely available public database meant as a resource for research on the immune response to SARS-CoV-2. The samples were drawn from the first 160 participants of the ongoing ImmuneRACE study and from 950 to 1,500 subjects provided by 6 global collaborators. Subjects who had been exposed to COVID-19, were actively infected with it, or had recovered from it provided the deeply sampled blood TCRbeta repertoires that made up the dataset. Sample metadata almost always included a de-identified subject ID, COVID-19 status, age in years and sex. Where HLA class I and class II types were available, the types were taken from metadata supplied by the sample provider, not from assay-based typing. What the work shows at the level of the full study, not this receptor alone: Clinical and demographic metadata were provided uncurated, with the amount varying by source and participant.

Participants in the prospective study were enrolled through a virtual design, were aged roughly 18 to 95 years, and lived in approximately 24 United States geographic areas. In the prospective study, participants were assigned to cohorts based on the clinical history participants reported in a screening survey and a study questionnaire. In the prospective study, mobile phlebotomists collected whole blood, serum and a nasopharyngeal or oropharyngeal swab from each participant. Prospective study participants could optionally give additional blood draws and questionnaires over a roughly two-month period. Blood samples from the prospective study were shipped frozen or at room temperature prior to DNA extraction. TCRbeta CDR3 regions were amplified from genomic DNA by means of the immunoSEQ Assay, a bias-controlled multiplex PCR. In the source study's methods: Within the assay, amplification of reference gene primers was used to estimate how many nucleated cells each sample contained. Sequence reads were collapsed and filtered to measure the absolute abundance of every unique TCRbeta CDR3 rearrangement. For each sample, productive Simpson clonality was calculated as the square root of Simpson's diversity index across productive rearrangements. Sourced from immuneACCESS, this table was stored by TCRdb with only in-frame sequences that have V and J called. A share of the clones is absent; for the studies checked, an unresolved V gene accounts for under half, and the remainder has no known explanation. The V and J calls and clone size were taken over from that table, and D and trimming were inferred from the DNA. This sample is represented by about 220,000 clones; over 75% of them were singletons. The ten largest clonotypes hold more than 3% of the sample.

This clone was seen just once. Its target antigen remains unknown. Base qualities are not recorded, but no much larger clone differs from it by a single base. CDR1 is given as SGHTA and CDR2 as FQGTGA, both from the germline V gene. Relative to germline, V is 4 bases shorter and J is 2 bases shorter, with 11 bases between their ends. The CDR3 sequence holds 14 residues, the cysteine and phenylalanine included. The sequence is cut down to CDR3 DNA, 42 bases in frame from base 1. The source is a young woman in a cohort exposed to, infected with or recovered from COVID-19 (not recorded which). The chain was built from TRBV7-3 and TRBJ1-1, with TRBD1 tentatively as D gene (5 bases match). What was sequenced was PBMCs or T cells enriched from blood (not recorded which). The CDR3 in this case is CASSSQGSNTEAFF. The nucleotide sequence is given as TGTGCCAGCAGCTCCCAGGGTTCTAACACTGAAGCTTTCTTT.